A selection of T cell receptor beta chains follows, all from one sample in a study of blood T cell repertoires in COVID-19. Profiled with immunoSEQ multiplex PCR; TCRdb holds only in-frame clones, not every one. The sample lists a few hundred thousand clones; around 90% were seen once. Sequences were obtained from PBMCs or T cells enriched from blood (not recorded which). These TCRs come from a woman between 40 and 50 years old who had been exposed to COVID-19. The CDR3 runs from the conserved cysteine through the conserved F or W. D genes are given only for firm matches.

d_gene: NA; v_gene: TRBV6-2/TRBV6-3; j_gene: TRBJ1-2; CDR3aa: CASSYPVAAGNYGYTF; CDR3nt: TGTGCCAGCAGTTACCCCGTCGCGGCGGGAAACTATGGCTACACCTTC
d_gene: TRBD1; v_gene: TRBV28; j_gene: TRBJ1-2; CDR3aa: CASSLGTGGVYGYTF; CDR3nt: TGTGCCAGCAGTTTAGGGACAGGGGGCGTCTATGGCTACACCTTC
d_gene: TRBD1; v_gene: TRBV18; j_gene: TRBJ2-5; CDR3aa: CASSPPQGAGETQYF; CDR3nt: TGTGCCAGCTCACCGCCACAGGGGGCGGGGGAGACCCAGTACTTC
d_gene: NA; v_gene: TRBV12-3/TRBV12-4; j_gene: TRBJ1-2; CDR3aa: CASSLGEQYASTF; CDR3nt: TGTGCCAGCAGTTTAGGAGAACAGTACGCCTCCACCTTC
d_gene: NA; v_gene: TRBV20-1; j_gene: TRBJ2-5; CDR3aa: CSVPGQETQYF; CDR3nt: TGCAGTGTACCGGGACAAGAGACCCAGTACTTC
d_gene: TRBD1; v_gene: TRBV27; j_gene: TRBJ2-1; CDR3aa: CASSSRQGSYNEQFF; CDR3nt: TGTGCCAGCAGTTCACGACAGGGGTCGTACAATGAGCAGTTCTTC
d_gene: NA; v_gene: TRBV9; j_gene: TRBJ1-1; CDR3aa: CASSVVAQNTEAFF; CDR3nt: TGTGCCAGCAGCGTAGTAGCCCAGAACACTGAAGCTTTCTTT
d_gene: NA; v_gene: TRBV28; j_gene: TRBJ1-1; CDR3aa: CASSSTGTPKAFF; CDR3nt: TGTGCCAGCAGTTCCACCGGGACTCCGAAAGCTTTCTTT
d_gene: TRBD2; v_gene: TRBV4-1; j_gene: TRBJ2-2; CDR3aa: CASSQDGGGTSTAELFF; CDR3nt: TGCGCCAGCAGCCAAGATGGAGGGGGGACTAGCACCGCGGAGCTGTTTTTT
d_gene: NA; v_gene: TRBV5-6; j_gene: TRBJ1-3; CDR3aa: CASSAPSSGNTIYF; CDR3nt: TGTGCCAGCAGCGCCCCCAGCTCTGGAAACACCATATATTTT
d_gene: TRBD1; v_gene: TRBV4-3; j_gene: TRBJ2-7; CDR3aa: CASSQDFAGGVQPEQYF; CDR3nt: TGCGCCAGCAGCCAAGATTTTGCAGGGGGCGTACAACCCGAGCAGTACTTC
d_gene: NA; v_gene: TRBV11-1; j_gene: TRBJ1-1; CDR3aa: CASRFEGLNTEAFF; CDR3nt: TGTGCCAGCAGATTTGAGGGCTTGAACACTGAAGCTTTCTTT
d_gene: TRBD2; v_gene: TRBV30; j_gene: TRBJ2-3; CDR3aa: CAWSVSSGYTDTQYF; CDR3nt: TGTGCCTGGAGTGTGTCTAGCGGTTACACAGATACGCAGTATTTT
d_gene: TRBD1; v_gene: TRBV7-9; j_gene: TRBJ2-3; CDR3aa: CASSPGQGALRSTDTQYF; CDR3nt: TGTGCCAGCAGCCCTGGGCAGGGGGCTTTACGGAGCACAGATACGCAGTATTTT
d_gene: NA; v_gene: TRBV30; j_gene: TRBJ1-6; CDR3aa: CAWRELRPYNSPLHF; CDR3nt: TGTGCCTGGAGGGAGTTGCGCCCCTATAATTCACCCCTCCACTTT
d_gene: TRBD2; v_gene: TRBV10-3; j_gene: TRBJ2-2; CDR3aa: CAITNRGLADTGELFF; CDR3nt: TGTGCCATCACTAATCGGGGACTAGCGGACACCGGGGAGCTGTTTTTT
d_gene: TRBD1; v_gene: TRBV6-5; j_gene: TRBJ1-5; CDR3aa: CASSHTGVSNQPQHF; CDR3nt: TGTGCCAGCAGCCATACAGGGGTTAGCAATCAGCCCCAGCATTTT
d_gene: NA; v_gene: TRBV3-1/TRBV3-2; j_gene: TRBJ2-3; CDR3aa: CASSRLAGMSTDTQYF; CDR3nt: TGTGCCAGCAGCCGCCTCGCGGGAATGAGCACAGATACGCAGTATTTT
d_gene: TRBD1; v_gene: TRBV10-3; j_gene: TRBJ2-7; CDR3aa: CAISDGTGSYEQYF; CDR3nt: TGTGCCATCAGTGACGGGACAGGGTCCTACGAGCAGTACTTC
d_gene: TRBD1; v_gene: TRBV24-1; j_gene: TRBJ2-1; CDR3aa: CATSEAGTGQDNEQFF; CDR3nt: TGTGCCACCAGTGAGGCCGGGACAGGGCAGGACAATGAGCAGTTCTTC
d_gene: TRBD1; v_gene: TRBV5-8; j_gene: TRBJ1-6; CDR3aa: CASSPGQGLGNSPLHF; CDR3nt: TGTGCCAGCAGCCCCGGACAGGGCTTGGGGAATTCACCCCTCCACTTT
d_gene: NA; v_gene: TRBV27; j_gene: TRBJ1-5; CDR3aa: CASSFKHGEGNQPQHF; CDR3nt: TGTGCCAGCAGTTTTAAGCACGGGGAGGGCAATCAGCCCCAGCATTTT
d_gene: TRBD1; v_gene: TRBV6-2/TRBV6-3; j_gene: TRBJ1-3; CDR3aa: CASSSPTGFRNTIYF; CDR3nt: TGTGCCAGCAGTTCACCGACAGGGTTTCGAAACACCATATATTTT